This TCR beta chain stems from a study of control samples from healthy donors and cancer patients. The assay was immunoSEQ multiplex PCR, and TCRdb's table has in-frame clones only and misses some. The sample includes about 63,000 clones, around 87% of them seen just once. In germline, CDR1 is SGHNT, CDR2 YENEEA. Between the trimmed V and J ends, which lost 0 bases and 6 bases, there was a span of 9 bases. CDR3 length equals 13 residues. Sequencing was done on a sample of PBMCs. The receptor was isolated from a woman between 55 and 75 years old with lung cancer. The chain uses TRBV11-3 and TRBJ2-7; D call uncertain. Written as DNA, the CDR3 is TGTGCCAGCAGCTTAGATCCGGCTCTCGAGCAGTACTTC. Amino acids: CASSLDPALEQYF.